Each of the 4 T cell receptor beta chains below was sequenced from the same sample in a study of blood T cell repertoires in COVID-19. Clones were sequenced by immunoSEQ multiplex PCR, and TCRdb holds only the in-frame ones, with some missing. The data hold about 160,000 clones, with over 85% observed a single time. The sample taken for sequencing was peripheral blood. The source of these receptors is a woman in her fifties or sixties with COVID-19, enrolled during active disease.

This clone was seen only once. The rearrangement links TRBV25-1 to TRBJ2-2; 7 positions agree with TRBD1. CDR3 length: 15 residues. Germline V gene data show CDR1 as MGHDK and CDR2 as SYGVNS. J gave up 1 base and V 5 bases, and 4 bases lay outside the gene matches. The CDR3 nucleotides read TGTGCCAGCAGTTTCCGGACAGGGAACACCGGGGAGCTGTTTTTT. It codes for CASSFRTGNTGELFF. Variable domain in full (rest from reference TRBV25-1 and TRBJ2-2): EADIYQTPRYLVIGTGKKITLECSQTMGHDKMYWYQQDPGMELHLIHYSYGVNSTEKGDLSSESTVSRIRTEHFPLTLESARPSHTSQYLCASSFRTGNTGELFFGEGSRLTVL.

J is TRBJ2-2 and V is TRBV7-8; TRBD1 matches at 8 bases. Germline V gene sequence: CDR1 SGHVS, CDR2 FQNEAQ. This CDR3 has 16 residues. The V segment lost 5 bases and the J segment 1 base; nucleotides outside the gene matches: 6. This chain's CDR3 is CASSEDRVGNTGELFF. In DNA form, the CDR3 reads TGTGCCAGCAGCGAGGACAGGGTGGGGAACACCGGGGAGCTGTTTTTT.

The genes are TRBV12-5 and TRBJ2-1; the match to TRBD1 covers 9 bases. This CDR3 has 13 amino acids. V gave up 9 bases and J gave up 3 bases; unmatched junction bases: 3. Germline V lookup: CDR1 LGHNT, CDR2 FRNRAP. CDR3 residues: CASGTGLYNEQFF. The CDR3 DNA reads as TGTGCTAGCGGGACAGGGCTCTACAATGAGCAGTTCTTC. Variable domain in full (rest from reference TRBV12-5 and TRBJ2-1): DARVTQTPRHKVTEMGQEVTMRCQPILGHNTVFWYRQTMMQGLELLAYFRNRAPLDDSGMPKDRFSAEMPDATLATLKIQPSEPRDSAVYFCASGTGLYNEQFFGPGTRLTVL.

The chain employs TRBV5-1 and TRBJ1-4, with 11 nucleotides matching TRBD1. This CDR3 contains 16 residues. Germline trimming cut 4 bases from V and 8 bases from J; bases unmatched to any gene: 10. Germline-derived CDR1 and CDR2 are SGHRS and YFSETQ. The CDR3 coding sequence is TGCGCCAGCAGCGAAGGCACCGGGACAGGGGGAGAAAAACTGTTTTTT. It is translated as CASSEGTGTGGEKLFF. The full variable domain, rest sourced from reference TRBV5-1 and TRBJ1-4, is KAGVTQTPRYLIKTRGQQVTLSCSPISGHRSVSWYQQTPGQGLQFLFEYFSETQRNKGNFPGRFSGRQFSNSRSEMNVSTLELGDSALYLCASSEGTGTGGEKLFFGSGTQLSVL.